This note documents a single T cell receptor beta chain sequence. V lost 5 bases to trimming and J lost 5 bases; unmatched junction nucleotides: 9. The CDR3 contains 16 residues. Germline V gene sequence: CDR1 PRHDT, CDR2 FYEKMQ (reference sequence). This sample is part of a study of cytotoxic CD8 clonotypes in ibrutinib-treated CLL. For the study at large: Overall, 24 responses were partial and 2 complete; following median roughly 68 months, roughly 15 patients stayed remitted and approximately 12 progressed. Response samples followed a median approximately 13 months of treatment, range 6 to 36.

Assay: immunoSEQ multiplex PCR; the TCRdb copy retains only in-frame clones and omits some. The table shows 130,000 or so clones, with around 77% occurring only once. V gene TRBV13 combines with J gene TRBJ2-2, with TRBD2 matching over 9 bases. The origin of this receptor is a human donor with chronic lymphocytic leukemia. The sample was PBMCs, taken after 12 months of ibrutinib treatment. Written as DNA, the CDR3 is TGTGCCAGCAGCAACCCAGGGACTAGCAGGACCGGGGAGCTGTTTTTT. It is translated as CASSNPGTSRTGELFF. The full variable domain, its missing parts supplied by reference TRBV13 and TRBJ2-2, is AAGVIQSPRHLIKEKRETATLKCYPIPRHDTVYWYQQGPGQDPQFLISFYEKMQSDKGSIPDRFSAQQFSDYHSELNMSSLELGDSALYFCASSNPGTSRTGELFFGEGSRLTVL.